This TCR beta chain was recorded in a study of cytomegalovirus exposure and HLA in healthy donors. Concerning this clone itself: Its antigen is as yet unknown.

Study-level findings and limits: The classifier, whose performance was assessed in both the original and validation cohorts, reportedly diagnosed cytomegalovirus status with high specificity and sensitivity. Researchers reported in a later analysis that a missense DCLRE1C variant was tied to TCR beta V- and J-gene trimming.

PCR involved 60 Vbeta and 13 Jbeta primers. TCRdb's copy holds only in-frame clones and misses some; the assay was immunoSEQ multiplex PCR. The sample consists of tens of thousands of clones, roughly 64% of them appearing once. The sample comprised PBMCs. The source of this sequence is a man aged 35-49 years in good health and CMV-seropositive.

CDR3 amino acids: CAISESAAGNGGTEAFF. Written as DNA, the CDR3 is TGTGCCATCAGTGAGAGCGCGGCAGGGAATGGAGGGACTGAAGCTTTCTTT. The chain carries TRBV10-3 and TRBJ1-1, with D tentatively TRBD1 (5 bases). Germline CDR1 ENHRY, CDR2 SYGVKD. This CDR3 spans 17 amino acids. The V end was cut by 2 bases, the J end by 5 bases, with 21 bases between.